This TCR beta chain was retrieved from a study of blood T cell repertoires in COVID-19. Whole-study context: Sources were T cells, B-cell-depleted T cells, or PBMCs; the material itself was cDNA or gDNA.

Germline lookup yields CDR1 MRHNA and CDR2 SNTAGT. This CDR3 region has 16 residues. V lost 8 bases to trimming and J lost 5 bases; unmatched junction nucleotides: 13. Some clones are missing from TCRdb's copy, which holds only in-frame ones; the method was immunoSEQ multiplex PCR. The sample shows over 200,000 clones, roughly nine tenths of them seen only once. This receptor was obtained from a man aged 55 to 70 with COVID-19, enrolled during active disease. The sample comprised peripheral blood. The chain recombines TRBV6-4 with TRBJ2-1; 9 bases fit TRBD1. CDR3 protein: CASSSRGTGTNNEQFF. The CDR3 DNA reads TGTGCCAGCTCCTCTCGGGGGACAGGGACCAACAATGAGCAGTTCTTC.